This T cell receptor (beta chain) was retrieved from a study of blood T cell repertoires in COVID-19 (dated by TCRdb to 2020 to 2021). About the full investigation: Collaborator samples came from the United States, Italy and Spain and covered acute and convalescent phases of COVID-19. The prospective study material was composed of cDNA or gDNA derived from T cells, B-cell-depleted T cells, or PBMCs. Samples came from the ongoing ImmuneRACE study (first 160 participants) plus 1,254 subjects from 6 global collaborators. Sample metadata almost always included a de-identified subject ID, COVID-19 status, age in years and sex. The repertoires were released in a freely available public database intended as a resource for research on the immune response to SARS-CoV-2. Subjects who had been exposed to COVID-19, were actively infected with it, or had recovered from it provided the deeply sampled blood TCRbeta repertoires that made up the dataset. Where available, HLA class I and class II types were obtained from metadata supplied by the sample provider rather than from assay-based typing.

The collaborating institutions used their own protocols to collect whole blood in K2EDTA tubes. For TCRbeta analysis, collaborators shipped samples in one of three forms: frozen whole blood, isolated PBMCs, or DNA extracted from either of those sample types. TCRbeta CDR3 regions were amplified from genomic DNA using the immunoSEQ Assay, a bias-controlled multiplex PCR. The original methods were these. The number of nucleated cells in each sample was estimated from the amplification of reference gene primers within the assay. Sequence reads were collapsed and filtered to measure the absolute abundance of every unique TCRbeta CDR3 rearrangement. Productive Simpson clonality was computed per sample as the square root of Simpson's diversity index over productive rearrangements. TCRdb limited this immuneACCESS table to in-frame rearrangements with V and J called. A share of clones is missing; checked studies link under half to unresolved V genes, and the rest is unexplained. The D gene and trimming were derived from the DNA, and the V and J assignments and clone size from that table. The sample profile shows over 70,000 clones; 82% of them were found once. Around 4% of the sample is in the top ten clones.

Overall results and qualifications from the work: Clinical and demographic metadata were provided uncurated, with the amount varying by source and participant.

In the germline V gene (reference sequence), CDR1 corresponds to LNHDA and CDR2 to SQIVND. The germline V end is reduced by 4 bases and the J end by 2 bases; junction bases left unmatched: 4. Taken from cysteine to phenylalanine, the CDR3 has 14 residues. Only CDR3 DNA is held: 42 bases, read in frame from base 1. Details on this clone: No antigen is known for it. No much larger clone exists at a distance of one base, and base qualities are not known.

Sequencing was done on a sample of peripheral blood. Recombination linked TRBV19 to TRBJ2-7, and 8 junction bases match TRBD1. The TCR was taken from an older woman with acute or convalescent COVID-19. The nucleotide sequence is given as TGTGCCAGTAGTAGGGGACAGGAGGCCTACGAGCAGTACTTC. Translated, this is CASSRGQEAYEQYF.